This record concerns one T cell receptor beta chain sequence. Its antigen is currently unknown. The CDR3 covers 15 residues. Trimming took 4 bases from V and 2 from J, leaving 15 bases between them. Germline CDR1 reads SGHRS; CDR2 reads YFSETQ. Investigators performed immunoSEQ version v3.0 at survey level. For every sample, sequencing targeted roughly 35,000-55,000 T-cell genomes. Using immunoSEQ multiplex PCR, the repertoire was profiled, and TCRdb retains in-frame clones only, with some absent. The sample has under 25,000 clones; just over 85% are singletons. The data stem from a study of long-term antiretroviral therapy in people with HIV. Samples held roughly 0.9-10 million cryopreserved PBMC before DNA extraction. Study-level results: The study collected no data on ART adherence, viral resistance or therapy changes. Dominating the repertoire at all time points were the clones that expanded before ART.

This chain uses TRBV5-1 with TRBJ2-5; D is unclear. The sequence was obtained from a man between 60 and 75 years old with HIV. The sequenced sample was unsorted PBMCs, obtained 1.3 years after starting antiretroviral therapy. DNA for the CDR3: TGCGCCAGCAGCCCGCTCCCAGCTCCTCAAGAGACCCAGTACTTC. Its protein is CASSPLPAPQETQYF. Variable domain in full (rest from reference TRBV5-1 and TRBJ2-5): KAGVTQTPRYLIKTRGQQVTLSCSPISGHRSVSWYQQTPGQGLQFLFEYFSETQRNKGNFPGRFSGRQFSNSRSEMNVSTLELGDSALYLCASSPLPAPQETQYFGPGTRLLVL.